Listed here are 15 T cell receptor beta chains from one sample, sequenced in a study of shared clonotypes between healthy human individuals. Only in-frame clones appear in the TCRdb table, and some are missing; sequencing was by immunoSEQ multiplex PCR. The sample lists millions of clones; approximately 95% were seen once. Sample: naive CD4+ T cells sorted from blood. Subset meaning: CD45RA+ positively selected. All receptors come from a man between 18 and 29 years old in good health.

This chain connects TRBV21-1 to TRBJ2-7. TRBV21-1 is designated a pseudogene. CDR3 length: 14 residues. CDR3 protein: CASSKLRLGNEQYF. For the CDR3, the DNA is TGTGCCAGCAGCAAACTCCGTCTAGGGAACGAGCAGTACTTC.

The chain joins TRBV9 to TRBJ2-5; a possible D gene is TRBD1 (5 bases). The CDR3 has 14 amino acids. Germline CDR1 reads SGDLS; CDR2 reads YYNGEE. Trimming stripped 0 bases from V and 7 bases from J, with 13 bases between. In nucleotides, the CDR3 is TGTGCCAGCAGCGTAGACACTCAGGGCCGGACCCAGTACTTC. The encoded protein is CASSVDTQGRTQYF.

This clone was seen once. The same CDR3 also results from other DNA sequences found in this sample. The chain links TRBV6-1 to TRBJ2-7, with a possible D match to TRBD1 (6 bases). CDR1 is MNHNS and CDR2 is SASEGT in the germline V gene. Deletions cut 1 base from V and 6 bases from J, with 10 bases between. The CDR3 is 13 residues long. The CDR3 DNA reads as TGTGCCAGCAGTGAAGGCAGGGGACGCGAGCAGTACTTC. This gives the protein CASSEGRGREQYF.

This chain links TRBV5-6 with TRBJ2-5; D is uncertain. The CDR3 extends over 16 amino acids. Looked up from germline, CDR1 is SGHDT and CDR2 is YYEEEE. V lost 2 bases, J lost 5 bases, and 19 bases lay in between. The DNA of the CDR3 is TGTGCCAGCAGCTTAATCCCCGTAGGGATTAAGGAGACCCAGTACTTC. Its translation is CASSLIPVGIKETQYF.

The chain links TRBV5-1 to TRBJ2-2, with D maybe TRBD1 (6 bases). This CDR3 contains 14 residues. V lost 7 bases to trimming and J lost 5 bases, with 15 bases between them. Per the germline V gene, CDR1 is SGHRS and CDR2 is YFSETQ. The CDR3 DNA reads as TGCGCCAGCGACGCAGGGGCGAGGACCGGGGAGCTGTTTTTT. This translates into CASDAGARTGELFF.

J is TRBJ1-2 and V is TRBV30, with a weak D call TRBD1 (5 bases). This CDR3 contains 13 residues. Per the germline V gene, CDR1 is GTSNPN and CDR2 is SVGIG (reference sequence). V was clipped by 1 base and J by 12 bases, with 18 bases between them. The CDR3 loop reads CAWSEPTRGRNTF. The CDR3 nucleotides are TGTGCCTGGAGTGAACCCACAAGGGGCAGAAACACCTTC.

The rearrangement uses TRBV7-9 and TRBJ1-5; no clear D gene. Trimming cost V 5 bases and J 1 base, with 12 bases left between them. The germline V gene has CDR1 SEHNR and CDR2 FQNEAQ (reference sequence). This CDR3 has 15 amino acids. DNA for the CDR3: TGTGCCAGCAGCCCGTATTTAGAGAGCAATCAGCCCCAGCATTTT. Amino acid sequence: CASSPYLESNQPQHF.

The rearrangement uses TRBV19 and TRBJ2-7, with TRBD2 matching 14 bases. J gave up 3 bases and V 5 bases, and 9 bases lay outside the gene matches. In germline, CDR1 is LNHDA, CDR2 SQIVND (reference sequence). CDR3 size: 17 residues. The CDR3, as DNA: TGTGCCAGTAGTCCTCGAGGAGGGACTAGCGGGGGCTACGAGCAGTACTTC. The encoded protein is CASSPRGGTSGGYEQYF.

To note about this clone: At the DNA level, this CDR3 is encoded by other sequences in the same sample as well. This chain connects TRBV18 to TRBJ1-1, with D unresolved. The germline CDR1 and CDR2 sequences are KGHSH and LQKENI. Trimming took off 4 bases at V and 0 bases at J, with 6 bases between the two ends. The CDR3 length is 13 residues. The CDR3 nucleotides are TGTGCCAGCTCACGAGGGCTGAACACTGAAGCTTTCTTT. Translated: CASSRGLNTEAFF.

The genes are TRBV5-1 and TRBJ1-4; a possible D gene is TRBD1 (5 bases). From germline, CDR1 is SGHRS and CDR2 YFSETQ. V was cut by 4 bases and J by 0 bases, with 19 bases left in between. The CDR3 contains 18 residues. The CDR3, as DNA: TGCGCCAGCAGCCCAGGCGGAGGGGCGGCTTCAACTAATGAAAAACTGTTTTTT. It yields the protein CASSPGGGAASTNEKLFF.

This rearrangement joins TRBV5-1 to TRBJ2-1; no reliable D call. This CDR3 has 14 residues. CDR1 is SGHRS, CDR2 YFSETQ, per germline. V gave up 4 bases and J gave up 5 bases, with 13 bases separating them. This chain's CDR3 is CASSRLESHNEQFF. The CDR3 nucleotides read TGCGCCAGCAGCCGCCTTGAATCCCACAATGAGCAGTTCTTC. Full variable domain (rest looked up from reference TRBV5-1 and TRBJ2-1): KAGVTQTPRYLIKTRGQQVTLSCSPISGHRSVSWYQQTPGQGLQFLFEYFSETQRNKGNFPGRFSGRQFSNSRSEMNVSTLELGDSALYLCASSRLESHNEQFFGPGTRLTVL.

The chain has TRBV18 and TRBJ1-2, with 9 bases that match TRBD1. The trim removed 5 bases at V and 5 bases at J, leaving 12 bases unmatched. Germline V gene sequence: CDR1 KGHSH, CDR2 LQKENI. The CDR3 spans 16 residues. The CDR3 nucleotides read TGTGCCAGCTCAAGGACAGGGGAGCCGAGATTATATGGCTACACCTTC. The encoded protein is CASSRTGEPRLYGYTF.

The chain carries TRBV21-1 and TRBJ1-1; the table assigns TRBD1, which was not confirmed against the DNA. TRBV21-1 is a documented pseudogene. This CDR3 region has 15 residues. CDR3 region: CASHPPGGRNTEAFF. CDR3 bases: TGTGCCAGCCATCCGCCAGGGGGACGGAACACTGAAGCTTTCTTT.

This chain links TRBV9 with TRBJ2-7; D uncertain. CDR1 SGDLS and CDR2 YYNGEE come from the germline V gene. The CDR3 runs to 13 residues. V shed 0 bases and J shed 5 bases, with 9 bases lying between them. This chain's CDR3 is CASSVGGTHEQYF. CDR3 DNA: TGTGCCAGCAGCGTAGGTGGTACCCACGAGCAGTACTTC.

The chain employs TRBV15 and TRBJ2-7; 10 bases align to TRBD2. The CDR3 consists of 16 residues. V lost 0 bases to trimming and J lost 6 bases; unmatched junction nucleotides: 8. In germline, CDR1 is LNHNV, CDR2 YYDKDF (reference sequence). The CDR3 loop is CATSRDVLAGVAEQYF. The DNA for the CDR3 is TGTGCCACCAGCAGAGATGTCCTAGCGGGAGTAGCCGAGCAGTACTTC.